The source of this TCR beta chain is a study of human T cells and chemical hapten exposure. From the RACE reads, TCRdb called clonotypes with MiXCR, one entry per CDR3 protein. This table holds 150,000 or so distinct CDR3 sequences, about 15% found once. In the case of this clonotype: Its antigen is unidentified.

As for time point: patch test 1, 2 weeks after DPC sensitization. Documented treatment: therapeutic diphenylcyclopropenone sensitization with weekly scalp DPC. Study-wide points: Following DPC sensitization, TCRs present above 1 in 1000 frequency showed no change.

The CDR3 extends over 15 amino acids. CDR1 KGHSH and CDR2 LQKENI come from the germline V gene. Trimming pared 0 bases from V and 5 bases from J, leaving 11 bases between. The chain is built from TRBV18 and TRBJ2-1; no reliable D call. Source: whole blood, taken in connection with sensitization to the hapten diphenylcyclopropenone (DPC). The clonotype comes from a woman aged 30 to 39 with alopecia areata. Some clones in this sample may be carry-over from other donors' samples. This CDR3 reads CASSPPLTVNNEQFF. DNA for the CDR3: TGTGCCAGCTCACCACCGTTAACAGTAAACAATGAGCAGTTCTTC.